A single T cell receptor beta chain is shown here with its context. These data are taken from a study of technical replicates of blood from a handful of donors. The repertoire was sequenced with immunoSEQ multiplex PCR; TCRdb's copy has only in-frame clones and lacks some. The sample lists 55,000 to 65,000 clones; more than 95% were seen once. The CDR3 runs to 17 residues. The germline CDR1 and CDR2 sequences are MNHNS and SASEGT. V shed 1 base, J shed 8 bases, and the junction held 13 bases outside the gene matches. The TCR sequence derives from a human donor in good health. This chain joins TRBV6-1 and TRBJ2-1, with 8 bases that match TRBD2. The specimen was T cells isolated from PBMCs. CDR3 sequence: CASSEGYPPGLGYEQFF. CDR3 bases: TGTGCCAGCAGTGAAGGGTACCCCCCGGGACTAGGTTATGAGCAGTTCTTC.